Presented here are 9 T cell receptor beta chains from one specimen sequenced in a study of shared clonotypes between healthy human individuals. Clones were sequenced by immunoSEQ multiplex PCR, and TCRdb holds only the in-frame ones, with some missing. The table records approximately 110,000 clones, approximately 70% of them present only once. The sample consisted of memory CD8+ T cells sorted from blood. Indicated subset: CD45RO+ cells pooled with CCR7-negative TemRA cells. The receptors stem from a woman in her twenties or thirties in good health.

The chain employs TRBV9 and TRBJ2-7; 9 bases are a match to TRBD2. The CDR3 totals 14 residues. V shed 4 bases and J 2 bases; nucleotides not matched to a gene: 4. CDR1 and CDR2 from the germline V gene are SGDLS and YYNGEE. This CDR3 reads CASSLAGDTYEQYF. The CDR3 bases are TGTGCCAGCAGCTTAGCGGGAGACACCTACGAGCAGTACTTC.

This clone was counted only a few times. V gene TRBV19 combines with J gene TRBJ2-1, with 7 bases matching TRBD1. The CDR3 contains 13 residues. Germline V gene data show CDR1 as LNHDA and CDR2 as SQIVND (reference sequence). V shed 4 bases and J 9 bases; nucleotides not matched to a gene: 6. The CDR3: CASSRQGVGEQFF. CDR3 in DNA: TGTGCCAGTAGTAGGCAGGGGGTGGGTGAGCAGTTCTTC.

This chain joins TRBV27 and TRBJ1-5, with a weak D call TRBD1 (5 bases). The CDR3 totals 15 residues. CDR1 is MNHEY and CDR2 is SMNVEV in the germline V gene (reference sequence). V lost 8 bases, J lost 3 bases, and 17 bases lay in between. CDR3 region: CASGWGTGVNQPQHF. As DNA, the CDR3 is TGTGCCAGCGGGTGGGGGACCGGGGTCAATCAGCCCCAGCATTTT.

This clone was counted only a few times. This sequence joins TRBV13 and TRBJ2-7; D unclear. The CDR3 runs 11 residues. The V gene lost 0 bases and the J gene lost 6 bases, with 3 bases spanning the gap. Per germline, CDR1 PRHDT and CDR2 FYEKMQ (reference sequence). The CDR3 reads CASSLGTEQYF. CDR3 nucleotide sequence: TGTGCCAGCAGCTTAGGGACCGAGCAGTACTTC.

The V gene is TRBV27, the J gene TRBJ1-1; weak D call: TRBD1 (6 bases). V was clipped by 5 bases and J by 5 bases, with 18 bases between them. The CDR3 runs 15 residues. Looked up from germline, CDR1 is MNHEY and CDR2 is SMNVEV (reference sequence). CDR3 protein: CASSPWVGAGTEAFF. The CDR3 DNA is TGTGCCAGCAGTCCATGGGTGGGGGCGGGTACTGAAGCTTTCTTT.

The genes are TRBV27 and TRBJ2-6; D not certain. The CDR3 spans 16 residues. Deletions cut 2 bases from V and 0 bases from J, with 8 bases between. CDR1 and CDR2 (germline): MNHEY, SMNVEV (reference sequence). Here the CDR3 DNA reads TGTGCCAGCAGTTTAAACGGGCACTCTGGGGCCAACGTCCTGACTTTC. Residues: CASSLNGHSGANVLTF.

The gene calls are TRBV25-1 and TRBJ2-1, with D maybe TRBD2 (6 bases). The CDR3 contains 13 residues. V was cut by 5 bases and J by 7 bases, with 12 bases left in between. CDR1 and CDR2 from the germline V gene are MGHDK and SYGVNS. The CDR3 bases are TGTGCCAGCAGTCTGCGGGACGATAATGAGCAGTTCTTC. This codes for CASSLRDDNEQFF.

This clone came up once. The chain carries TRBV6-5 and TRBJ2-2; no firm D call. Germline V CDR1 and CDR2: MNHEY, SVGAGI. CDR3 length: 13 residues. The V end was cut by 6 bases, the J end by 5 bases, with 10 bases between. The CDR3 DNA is TGTGCCAGCAGCCAATCAGCGACCGGGGAGCTGTTTTTT. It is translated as CASSQSATGELFF.

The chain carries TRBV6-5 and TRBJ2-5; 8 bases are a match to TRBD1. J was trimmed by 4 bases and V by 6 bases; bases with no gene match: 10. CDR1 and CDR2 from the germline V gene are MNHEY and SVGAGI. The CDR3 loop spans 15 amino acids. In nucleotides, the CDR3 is TGTGCCAGCAGCCTGGACAGGGCGGGCGGAGAGACCCAGTACTTC. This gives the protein CASSLDRAGGETQYF.